This T cell receptor beta chain was recovered during a study of T cell responses to AZD1222 COVID-19 vaccine. Study-level points and caveats: The donor group comprised mostly white British people and more females; the analysis possibly underestimated clonal diversity. Increases in Spike-specific TCR breadth and depth were seen after two AZD1222 doses. The peak T cell response came first, and repertoires were sampled only after it.

This CDR3 comprises 15 residues. Germline V gene lookup returns CDR1 SQVTM and CDR2 ANQGSEA. Between the trimmed V and J ends, which lost 5 bases and 4 bases, there was a span of 21 bases. Notes on this clone: Antigen: not known.

Measured with immunoSEQ multiplex PCR; TCRdb has only the in-frame clones, and not every one. Of 55,000 to 90,000 clones listed, 80% to 90% are singletons. The receptor's source is an adult in good health. The sequencing used peripheral blood, collected on day 0 of AZD1222 vaccination. The chain joins TRBV29-1 to TRBJ2-7, with D maybe TRBD2 (7 bases). In DNA, the CDR3 is TGCAGCGTTCGCATGGGGGGGACACCGCCGTACGAGCAGTACTTC. This sequence encodes CSVRMGGTPPYEQYF.